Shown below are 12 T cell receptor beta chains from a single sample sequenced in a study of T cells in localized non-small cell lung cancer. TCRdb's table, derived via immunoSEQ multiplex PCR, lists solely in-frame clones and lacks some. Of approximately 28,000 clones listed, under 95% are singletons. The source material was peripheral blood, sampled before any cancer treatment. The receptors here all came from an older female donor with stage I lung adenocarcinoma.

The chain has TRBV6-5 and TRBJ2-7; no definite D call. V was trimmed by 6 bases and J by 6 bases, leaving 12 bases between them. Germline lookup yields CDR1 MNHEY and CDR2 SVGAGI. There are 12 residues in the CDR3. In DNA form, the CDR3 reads TGTGCCAGCAGACAACGTCCCGGCGAGCAGTACTTC. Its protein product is CASRQRPGEQYF.

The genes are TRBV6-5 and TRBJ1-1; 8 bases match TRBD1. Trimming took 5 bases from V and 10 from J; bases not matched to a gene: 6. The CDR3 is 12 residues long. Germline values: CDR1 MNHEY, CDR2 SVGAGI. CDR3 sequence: CASSLGQGRAFF. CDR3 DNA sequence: TGTGCCAGCAGTCTTGGACAGGGACGAGCTTTCTTT.

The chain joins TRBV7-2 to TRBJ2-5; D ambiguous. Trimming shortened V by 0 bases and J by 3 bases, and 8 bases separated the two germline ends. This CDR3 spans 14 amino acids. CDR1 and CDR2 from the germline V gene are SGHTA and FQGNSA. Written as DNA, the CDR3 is TGTGCCAGCAGCTTAGCGGCGGCAGAAGAGACCCAGTACTTC. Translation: CASSLAAAEETQYF.

CDR3: CASSRGVPYTEAFF. The CDR3 bases are TGTGCCAGCTCAAGAGGGGTCCCATACACTGAAGCTTTCTTT. The J gene is TRBJ1-1, the V gene TRBV18; D might be TRBD1 (5 bases). This CDR3 has 14 amino acids. Germline CDR1 is KGHSH and CDR2 is LQKENI. Trimming stripped 5 bases from V and 3 bases from J, with 13 bases between. Filled out from reference TRBV18 and TRBJ1-1, the complete variable domain reads NAGVMQNPRHLVRRRGQEARLRCSPMKGHSHVYWYRQLPEEGLKFMVYLQKENIIDESGMPKERFSAEFPKEGPSILRIQQVVRGDSAAYFCASSRGVPYTEAFFGQGTRLTVV.

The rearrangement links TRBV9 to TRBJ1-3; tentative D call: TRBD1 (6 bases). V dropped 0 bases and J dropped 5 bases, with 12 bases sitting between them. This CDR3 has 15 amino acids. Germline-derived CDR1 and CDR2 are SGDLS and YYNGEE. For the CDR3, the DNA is TGTGCCAGCAGCGTAGCTGGGGACACCCGAAACACCATATATTTT. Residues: CASSVAGDTRNTIYF.

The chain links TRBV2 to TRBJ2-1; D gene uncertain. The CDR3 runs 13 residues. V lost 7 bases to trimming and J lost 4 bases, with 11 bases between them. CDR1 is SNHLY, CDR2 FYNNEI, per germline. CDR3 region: CASTRRGYNEQFF. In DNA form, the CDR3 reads TGTGCCAGCACCAGACGAGGATACAATGAGCAGTTCTTC.

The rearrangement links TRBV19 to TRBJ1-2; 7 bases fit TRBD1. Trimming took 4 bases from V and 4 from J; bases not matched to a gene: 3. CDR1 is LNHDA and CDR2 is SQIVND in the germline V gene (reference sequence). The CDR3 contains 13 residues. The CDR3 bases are TGTGCCAGTAGTAAGGGACAGTTCTATGGCTACACCTTC. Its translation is CASSKGQFYGYTF.

CDR3 residues: CASQVTGLRTEAFF. CDR3 coding DNA: TGTGCCAGTCAAGTGACGGGGCTAAGGACTGAAGCTTTCTTT. This chain joins TRBV27 and TRBJ1-1; perhaps TRBD1 as D (5 bases). Trimming shortened V by 9 bases and J by 5 bases, and 19 bases separated the two germline ends. Looked up from germline, CDR1 is MNHEY and CDR2 is SMNVEV (reference sequence). The CDR3 contains 14 residues.

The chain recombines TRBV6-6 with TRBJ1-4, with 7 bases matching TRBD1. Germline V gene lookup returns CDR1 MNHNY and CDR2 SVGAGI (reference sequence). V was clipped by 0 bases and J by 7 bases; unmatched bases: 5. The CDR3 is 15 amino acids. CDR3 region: CASSYSTGLGEKLFF. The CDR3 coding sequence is TGTGCCAGCAGTTACTCGACAGGGTTGGGTGAAAAACTGTTTTTT.

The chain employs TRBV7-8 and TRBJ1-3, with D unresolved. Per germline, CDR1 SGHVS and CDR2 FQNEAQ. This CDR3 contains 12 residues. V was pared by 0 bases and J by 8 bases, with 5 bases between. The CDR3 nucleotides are TGTGCCAGCAGCTTAGCTAGGGACACCATATATTTT. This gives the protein CASSLARDTIYF. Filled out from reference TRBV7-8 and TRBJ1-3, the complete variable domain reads GAGVSQSPRYKVAKRGQDVALRCDPISGHVSLFWYQQALGQGPEFLTYFQNEAQLDKSGLPSDRFFAERPEGSVSTLKIQRTQQEDSAVYLCASSLARDTIYFGEGSWLTVV.

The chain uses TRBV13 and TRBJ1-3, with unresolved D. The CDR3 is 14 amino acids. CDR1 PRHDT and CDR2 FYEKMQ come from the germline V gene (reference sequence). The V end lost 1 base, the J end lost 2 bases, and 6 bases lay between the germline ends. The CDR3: CASSLASPGNTIYF. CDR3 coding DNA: TGTGCCAGCAGCTTAGCCAGCCCTGGAAACACCATATATTTT.

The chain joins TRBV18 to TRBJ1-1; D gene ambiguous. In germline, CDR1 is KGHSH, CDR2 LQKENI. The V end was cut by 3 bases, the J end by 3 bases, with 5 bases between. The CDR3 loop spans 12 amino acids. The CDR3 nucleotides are TGTGCCAGCTCACCTAGGGACACTGAAGCTTTCTTT. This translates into CASSPRDTEAFF.